The 10 T cell receptor beta chains below come from one sample, sequenced in a study of T cell clonotyping in hematopoietic cell transplantation. Here immunoSEQ multiplex PCR was the method, and the copy in TCRdb shows in-frame clones only, minus some. The data show approximately 20,000 clones, 65% to 85% seen once. The specimen sequenced was peripheral blood mononuclear cells. Receptor source: a man aged 55 to 70 in good health. Some clones in this sample may be carry-over from other donors' samples.

This clone was counted only a few times. The gene calls are TRBV16 and TRBJ1-2; D is undetermined. This CDR3 comprises 12 residues. Germline lookup yields CDR1 KGHSY and CDR2 FQNENV. V gave up 3 bases and J gave up 5 bases, with 7 bases separating them. Written as DNA, the CDR3 is TGTGCCAGCAGCCAGGGAGTGTATGGCTACACCTTC. It yields the protein CASSQGVYGYTF.

The chain joins TRBV5-6 to TRBJ2-7, with TRBD1 as a possible D gene (5 bases). V dropped 0 bases and J dropped 6 bases, with 10 bases sitting between them. The CDR3 sequence is 13 residues long. The germline V gene has CDR1 SGHDT and CDR2 YYEEEE. The CDR3 region is CASSLGQTLEQYF. The CDR3 coding sequence is TGTGCCAGCAGCTTGGGACAGACCCTCGAGCAGTACTTC.

This clone was detected a few times. This chain joins TRBV7-8 and TRBJ2-5; no firm D call. The germline gives CDR1 SGHVS, CDR2 FQNEAQ. V lost 3 bases and J 4 bases, leaving 12 bases between the germline ends. This CDR3 has 14 residues. The CDR3 DNA reads TGTGCCAGCAGCTTTCACCAAAGCCGAGAGACCCAGTACTTC. Translated, it gives CASSFHQSRETQYF.

This clone turned up a few times. This chain joins TRBV5-1 and TRBJ2-1; TRBD1 matches at 7 bases. The V and J ends lost 2 bases and 4 bases, in that order; junction bases with no gene match: 6. CDR1 SGHRS and CDR2 YFSETQ come from the germline V gene. The CDR3 runs 15 residues. The CDR3 spells CASSLSGGNYNEQFF. The CDR3 bases are TGCGCCAGCAGCTTATCAGGGGGAAATTACAATGAGCAGTTCTTC. Variable domain in full (rest from reference TRBV5-1 and TRBJ2-1): KAGVTQTPRYLIKTRGQQVTLSCSPISGHRSVSWYQQTPGQGLQFLFEYFSETQRNKGNFPGRFSGRQFSNSRSEMNVSTLELGDSALYLCASSLSGGNYNEQFFGPGTRLTVL.

This chain connects TRBV5-6 to TRBJ1-1, with a weak D call TRBD1 (5 bases). V was clipped by 6 bases and J by 1 base, with 16 bases between them. This CDR3 region has 15 residues. Germline lookup yields CDR1 SGHDT and CDR2 YYEEEE. CDR3 DNA sequence: TGTGCCAGCAACCCGTCCCTTGGGGGGAACACTGAAGCTTTCTTT. It is translated as CASNPSLGGNTEAFF.

The V call is TRBV30, the J call TRBJ2-7, with D possibly TRBD1 on 5 matching bases. This CDR3 is 13 amino acids long. The ends were cut back, 1 base at V and 5 bases at J, with 12 bases in the middle. Germline V CDR1 and CDR2: GTSNPN, SVGIG (reference sequence). CDR3 amino acids: CAWSAIQGNEQYF. The DNA for the CDR3 is TGTGCCTGGAGTGCAATCCAGGGAAACGAGCAGTACTTC.

CDR3 DNA: TGTGCCAGTACCCAGAATACAGGGGCCACCGGGGAGCTGTTTTTT. Translated, it gives CASTQNTGATGELFF. This sequence joins TRBV19 and TRBJ2-2; 7 bases match TRBD1. Looked up from germline, CDR1 is LNHDA and CDR2 is SQIVND (reference sequence). The junction had 9 bases not matched to a gene; V was cut back by 7 bases and J by 4 bases. This CDR3 spans 15 amino acids.

The chain has TRBV7-2 and TRBJ2-5; 8 bases agree with TRBD2. The CDR3 consists of 14 residues. Trimming took 4 bases from V and 5 from J; bases not matched to a gene: 6. Germline V CDR1 and CDR2: SGHTA, FQGNSA. DNA of the CDR3: TGTGCCAGCAGCTACCAACCGGGAGGGGAGACCCAGTACTTC. Amino acid sequence: CASSYQPGGETQYF.

The chain combines TRBV4-2 with TRBJ1-1, with D hard to call. V gave up 0 bases and J gave up 0 bases, with 5 bases separating them. CDR3 size: 14 residues. The germline gives CDR1 LGHNA, CDR2 YNFKEQ. CDR3 sequence reads: CASSQEHLNTEAFF. The CDR3 DNA reads as TGTGCCAGCAGCCAAGAACACCTGAACACTGAAGCTTTCTTT.

This chain connects TRBV7-2 to TRBJ2-7, with a tentative D call TRBD2 (6 bases). Germline assignment: CDR1 SGHTA and CDR2 FQGNSA. V dropped 5 bases and J dropped 4 bases, with 15 bases sitting between them. This CDR3 spans 14 amino acids. CDR3 amino acids: CASSGSSGPYEQYF. The CDR3 bases are TGTGCCAGCAGCGGTAGTAGCGGACCATACGAGCAGTACTTC.